The next 17 T cell receptor beta chains were all read from a single sample in a study of shared clonotypes between healthy human individuals. The method was immunoSEQ multiplex PCR; TCRdb's version includes in-frame clones alone and lacks a portion of them. This table holds just over 2,000,000 clones, about 95% found once. Positively selected for CCR7, the CD45RO-negative cells used as naive CD8 cells excluded terminally differentiated effector memory CD45RA+ cells. The sequenced sample was naive CD8+ T cells sorted from blood. The source of these receptors is a man aged 18-30 years in good health.

The gene calls are TRBV5-6 and TRBJ2-3; 8 bases map to TRBD2. This CDR3 has 15 amino acids. V shed 2 bases and J 2 bases; nucleotides not matched to a gene: 4. The germline CDR1 and CDR2 sequences are SGHDT and YYEEEE. DNA of the CDR3: TGTGCCAGCAGCTTAACCGGGGGGGTCACAGATACGCAGTATTTT. Encoded protein: CASSLTGGVTDTQYF.

This chain uses TRBV9 with TRBJ2-3; no definite D call. Germline values: CDR1 SGDLS, CDR2 YYNGEE. The CDR3 is 14 amino acids. V lost 0 bases and J 2 bases, leaving 7 bases between the germline ends. This CDR3 is CASSVAANTDTQYF. CDR3 bases: TGTGCCAGCAGCGTAGCTGCTAACACAGATACGCAGTATTTT. Full variable domain (missing parts from reference TRBV9 and TRBJ2-3): DSGVTQTPKHLITATGQRVTLRCSPRSGDLSVYWYQQSLDQGLQFLIQYYNGEERAKGNILERFSAQQFPDLHSELNLSSLELGDSALYFCASSVAANTDTQYFGPGTRLTVL.

This clone was recorded only once. The J gene is TRBJ2-1, the V gene TRBV6-1; D unclear. Germline V gene data show CDR1 as MNHNS and CDR2 as SASEGT. V lost 2 bases to trimming and J lost 5 bases, with 10 bases between them. The CDR3 is 14 amino acids. The CDR3 DNA follows: TGTGCCAGCAGTGAACAGAGCTCGCACAATGAGCAGTTCTTC. It is translated as CASSEQSSHNEQFF.

This clone was observed a single time. V is TRBV28 and J is TRBJ1-5; D unclear. The V end lost 4 bases, the J end lost 0 bases, and 10 bases lay between the germline ends. Germline assignment: CDR1 MDHEN and CDR2 SYDVKM. CDR3 size: 15 residues. CDR3 loop: CASSSQDYSNQPQHF. CDR3 nucleotides: TGTGCCAGCAGTTCTCAGGATTATAGCAATCAGCCCCAGCATTTT. The entire variable domain, with the rest obtained from reference TRBV28 and TRBJ1-5, is as follows: DVKVTQSSRYLVKRTGEKVFLECVQDMDHENMFWYRQDPGLGLRLIYFSYDVKMKEKGDIPEGYSVSREKKERFSLILESASTNQTSMYLCASSSQDYSNQPQHFGDGTRLSIL.

This clone is a singleton in its sample. The genes are TRBV5-5 and TRBJ1-6; 9 bases agree with TRBD1. Germline loops: CDR1 SGHKS, CDR2 YYEKEE (reference sequence). The CDR3 is 15 residues long. The junction had 2 bases not matched to a gene; V was cut back by 0 bases and J by 7 bases. DNA of the CDR3: TGTGCCAGCAGCTTGGCGGGGACAGGGAATTCACCCCTCCACTTT. Translating it yields CASSLAGTGNSPLHF.

The V gene is TRBV6-1, the J gene TRBJ2-4, with TRBD1 matching over 9 bases. Germline CDR1 reads MNHNS; CDR2 reads SASEGT. The V gene end was trimmed by 10 bases and the J gene end by 10 bases; junction bases not matched to a gene: 11. CDR3 length: 13 residues. CDR3 protein: CAIRDREDGIQYF. CDR3 sequence (DNA): TGTGCCATCCGGGACAGGGAAGACGGAATTCAGTACTTC.

The V call is TRBV30, the J call TRBJ2-1; TRBD2 agrees at 9 bases. The V gene end was trimmed by 5 bases and the J gene end by 10 bases; junction bases not matched to a gene: 15. The CDR3 runs to 15 residues. Germline loops: CDR1 GTSNPN, CDR2 SVGIG (reference sequence). The CDR3 nucleotides are TGTGCCTGGGGGTTGACGGGACTAGCCCTCAGAGAGCAGTTCTTC. Its translation is CAWGLTGLALREQFF.

The J gene is TRBJ2-2, the V gene TRBV7-9; perhaps TRBD1 as D (6 bases). The ends were cut back, 2 bases at V and 5 bases at J, with 9 bases in the middle. The CDR3 totals 14 residues. Germline CDR1 reads SEHNR; CDR2 reads FQNEAQ (reference sequence). In DNA, the CDR3 is TGTGCCAGCAGCTTATTCAGGGGAACCGGGGAGCTGTTTTTT. Amino acids: CASSLFRGTGELFF.

This clone was counted once. The chain combines TRBV5-4 with TRBJ1-1; unclear D gene. In germline, CDR1 is SGHNT, CDR2 YYREEE (reference sequence). The germline V and J ends were trimmed by 3 bases and 0 bases, with 9 bases remaining between them. This CDR3 has 14 amino acids. CDR3 nucleotides: TGTGCCAGCAGCTCCCCCTCAATGAACACTGAAGCTTTCTTT. This gives the protein CASSSPSMNTEAFF.

V and J are TRBV11-2 and TRBJ2-1; D might be TRBD2 (6 bases). This CDR3 region has 13 residues. With 4 bases removed from V and 7 bases from J, the gap between germline ends came to 11 bases. Germline lookup yields CDR1 SGHAT and CDR2 FQNNGV. This CDR3 reads CASSWDLRNEQFF. The CDR3 nucleotides are TGTGCCAGCAGCTGGGACTTAAGGAATGAGCAGTTCTTC.

This rearrangement joins TRBV27 to TRBJ2-1, with D perhaps being TRBD1 or TRBD2 (5 bases each). Deletions cut 6 bases from V and 10 bases from J, with 16 bases between. CDR1 and CDR2 from the germline V gene are MNHEY and SMNVEV (reference sequence). The CDR3 loop spans 13 amino acids. The CDR3 is CASSLGLGHEQFF. CDR3 bases: TGTGCCAGCAGCTTAGGACTGGGGCACGAGCAGTTCTTC.

The chain couples TRBV9 to TRBJ2-2; D could derive from TRBD1 or TRBD2 (5 bases each). The CDR3 contains 17 residues. Per germline, CDR1 SGDLS and CDR2 YYNGEE. V shed 0 bases and J shed 3 bases, with 15 bases lying between them. The CDR3 here is CASSVGIQGDDTGELFF. The CDR3 nucleotides read TGTGCCAGCAGCGTAGGAATTCAGGGAGACGACACCGGGGAGCTGTTTTTT.

This chain joins TRBV7-8 and TRBJ2-3; 10 bases are a match to TRBD1. The CDR3 runs 15 residues. Per germline, CDR1 SGHVS and CDR2 FQNEAQ. V was pared by 4 bases and J by 5 bases, with 6 bases of the junction left unmatched. In DNA, the CDR3 is TGTGCCAGCAGCTCTGGACAGGGGGAAAGAGATACGCAGTATTTT. Protein sequence: CASSSGQGERDTQYF.

Of note for this clone: With a much larger clone just one base away, this may be a read error. The sample has other DNA sequences that encode this CDR3 too. V usage is TRBV30 and J usage is TRBJ1-5; D not certain. The germline gives CDR1 GTSNPN, CDR2 SVGIG (reference sequence). CDR3 size: 13 residues. V lost 1 base, J lost 3 bases, and 7 bases lay in between. The CDR3 protein is CAWSEADNQPQHF. The CDR3 bases are TGTGCCTGGAGTGAGGCAGACAATCAGCCCCAGCATTTT.

CDR3 sequence: CASSIQAGQGTGELFF. The DNA of the CDR3 is TGTGCCAGCAGCATTCAAGCGGGACAGGGGACCGGGGAGCTGTTTTTT. J is TRBJ2-2 and V is TRBV7-9, with 10 bases that match TRBD1. Germline V CDR1 and CDR2: SEHNR, FQNEAQ (reference sequence). This CDR3 spans 16 amino acids. V shed 5 bases, J shed 5 bases, and the junction held 8 bases outside the gene matches. Looking up the rest from reference TRBV7-9 and TRBJ2-2 gives the full variable domain: DTGVSQNPRHKITKRGQNVTFRCDPISEHNRLYWYRQTLGQGPEFLTYFQNEAQLEKSRLLSDRFSAERPKGSFSTLEIQRTEQGDSAMYLCASSIQAGQGTGELFFGEGSRLTVL.

The genes are TRBV2 and TRBJ2-7; weak D call: TRBD2 (5 bases). CDR1 SNHLY and CDR2 FYNNEI come from the germline V gene. V shed 10 bases and J shed 1 base, with 14 bases lying between them. This CDR3 has 13 residues. CDR3 coding DNA: TGTGCCATCCGCCGGCTAGCTTCCTACGAGCAGTACTTC. Residues: CAIRRLASYEQYF.

The chain employs TRBV6-1 and TRBJ2-1, with TRBD1 matching 7 bases. This CDR3 contains 15 residues. The V gene's germline CDR1 is MNHNS and CDR2 SASEGT. V was clipped by 6 bases and J by 3 bases; unmatched bases: 8. The DNA of the CDR3 is TGTGCCAGCAGCGGTGGACAGGATAGCTACAATGAGCAGTTCTTC. Translated, it gives CASSGGQDSYNEQFF.